Listed here are 2 T cell receptor beta chains from one sample, sequenced in a study of cytomegalovirus exposure and HLA in healthy donors. The PCR was carried out with 60 Vbeta primers and 13 Jbeta primers. Some clones are missing from TCRdb's copy, which holds only in-frame ones; the method was immunoSEQ multiplex PCR. Altogether roughly 160,000 clones are present, around 84% being singletons, with the ten largest covering 7.5% to 9%. Input material: PBMCs. The receptors stem from a male donor in good health and CMV-seropositive.

This clone has more than one count but fewer than ten. The V call is TRBV10-3, the J call TRBJ2-5; D might be TRBD2 (6 bases). V lost 10 bases and J 1 base, leaving 16 bases between the germline ends. Germline CDR1 ENHRY, CDR2 SYGVKD. The CDR3 totals 14 residues. The CDR3 DNA reads TGTGCCACTGCAAGCGCTAGCGTCCAAGAGACCCAGTACTTC. Its translation is CATASASVQETQYF.

The DNA of the CDR3 is TGTGCCAGCAGCCAGTCAGATGAGCAGTTCTTC. This gives the protein CASSQSDEQFF. The rearrangement links TRBV6-6 to TRBJ2-1; D gene uncertain. Germline V gives CDR1 MNHNY, CDR2 SVGAGI (reference sequence). V lost 6 bases to trimming and J lost 8 bases, with 8 bases between them. The CDR3 runs 11 residues.